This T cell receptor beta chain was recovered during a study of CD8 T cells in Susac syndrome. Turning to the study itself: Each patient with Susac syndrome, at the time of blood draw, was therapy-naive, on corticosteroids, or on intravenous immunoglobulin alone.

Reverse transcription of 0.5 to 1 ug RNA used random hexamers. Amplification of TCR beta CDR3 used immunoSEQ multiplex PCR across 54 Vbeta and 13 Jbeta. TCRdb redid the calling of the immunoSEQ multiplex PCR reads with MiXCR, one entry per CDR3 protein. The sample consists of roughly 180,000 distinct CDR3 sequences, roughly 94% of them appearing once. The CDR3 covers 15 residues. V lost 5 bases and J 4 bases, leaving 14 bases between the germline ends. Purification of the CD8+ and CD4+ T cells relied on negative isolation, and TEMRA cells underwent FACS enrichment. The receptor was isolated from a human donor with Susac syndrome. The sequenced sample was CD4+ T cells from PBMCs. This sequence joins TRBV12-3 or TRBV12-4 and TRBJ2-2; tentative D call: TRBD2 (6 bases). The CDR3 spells CASSPVWGGTGELFF. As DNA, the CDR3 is TGTGCCAGCAGTCCCGTCTGGGGAGGCACCGGGGAGCTGTTTTTT.